These 26 T cell receptor beta chains originate from one sample sequenced in a study of Graves' ophthalmopathy and Graves' hyperthyroidism. The sequenced template was RNA, covering the TCR beta CDR3 region. The authors performed first-round RT-PCR with HTBI primers and then a second-round multiplex PCR. TCRdb independently ran MiXCR on the multiplex PCR reads; one entry per CDR3 protein. The sample lists 400,000 to 450,000 distinct CDR3 sequences; approximately 21% were seen once. Specimen: peripheral blood. The receptor set was obtained from a young woman with stable Graves' hyperthyroidism.

This clonotype was counted at least ten times. The chain links TRBV6-1 to TRBJ2-5; D call uncertain. The CDR3 is 11 amino acids. V was shortened by 5 bases and J by 7 bases, with 8 bases between the two germline ends. CDR1 and CDR2 (germline): MNHNS, SASEGT. CDR3 nucleotides: TGTGCCAGCAGTTCAACGGGGACCCAGTACTTC. Translating it yields CASSSTGTQYF.

This clonotype was recorded many times. The gene calls are TRBV5-5 and TRBJ1-2; D perhaps matches TRBD1 (6 bases). With 4 bases removed from V and 4 bases from J, the gap between germline ends came to 17 bases. In germline, CDR1 is SGHKS, CDR2 YYEKEE (reference sequence). The CDR3 totals 15 residues. The CDR3 protein is CASSPNEQGLYGYTF. In nucleotides, the CDR3 is TGTGCCAGCAGCCCTAATGAACAGGGACTCTATGGCTACACCTTC. Variable domain in full (rest from reference TRBV5-5 and TRBJ1-2): DAGVTQSPTHLIKTRGQQVTLRCSPISGHKSVSWYQQVLGQGPQFIFQYYEKEERGRGNFPDRFSARQFPNYSSELNVNALLLGDSALYLCASSPNEQGLYGYTFGSGTRLTVV.

This clonotype was counted many times. The genes are TRBV9 and TRBJ2-2, with D perhaps matching TRBD1 or TRBD2 (5 bases each). Germline lookup yields CDR1 SGDLS and CDR2 YYNGEE. With 3 bases removed from V and 4 bases from J, the gap between germline ends came to 10 bases. CDR3 length: 14 residues. The CDR3 DNA follows: TGTGCCAGCAGCGGCACGAGGGGCACCGGGGAGCTGTTTTTT. Translated: CASSGTRGTGELFF. Full variable domain (rest looked up from reference TRBV9 and TRBJ2-2): DSGVTQTPKHLITATGQRVTLRCSPRSGDLSVYWYQQSLDQGLQFLIQYYNGEERAKGNILERFSAQQFPDLHSELNLSSLELGDSALYFCASSGTRGTGELFFGEGSRLTVL.

This clonotype was counted ten times or more. This chain joins TRBV12-3 or TRBV12-4 and TRBJ1-5, with D perhaps TRBD1 (5 bases). This CDR3 comprises 15 residues. Trimming pared 3 bases from V and 6 bases from J, leaving 15 bases between. The CDR3 loop reads CASSFGGTLGQPQHF. In nucleotides, the CDR3 is TGTGCCAGCAGTTTCGGTGGGACTTTAGGTCAGCCCCAGCATTTT.

This clonotype was detected a few times. The CDR3 loop is CSSKVGSLGYTF. CDR3 DNA: TGCAGTTCCAAGGTGGGCAGCCTTGGCTACACCTTC. The chain joins TRBV20-1 to TRBJ1-2; D remains ambiguous. Trimming left V 8 bases short and J 7 bases short, with 17 bases between. CDR3 length: 12 residues. Germline CDR1 reads DFQATT; CDR2 reads SNEGSKA (reference sequence).

As concerns this clonotype: One end of the junction is discordant with germline, which a read error may explain. V is TRBV11-2 and J is TRBJ2-7; D is ambiguous. The length of the CDR3 is 13 residues. Germline V gene sequence: CDR1 SGHAT, CDR2 FQNNGV. The CDR3 loop is CASSWVTTYDQYF. The CDR3 DNA reads as TGTGCCAGCAGCTGGGTCACCACCTACGATCAGTACTTC.

In this sample, this clonotype turned up many times. This rearrangement joins TRBV6-1 to TRBJ2-7; TRBD2 matches at 7 bases. With V trimmed by 6 bases and J by 1 base, 9 bases remained unmatched. CDR3 length equals 15 residues. Germline assignment: CDR1 MNHNS and CDR2 SASEGT. CDR3 in DNA: TGTGCCAGCAGCTCGGCGGGGGTAGAATCCTACGAGCAGTACTTC. This sequence encodes CASSSAGVESYEQYF.

This clonotype was counted ten times or more. The chain couples TRBV4-1 to TRBJ2-7; unclear D gene. The V gene lost 0 bases and the J gene lost 1 base, with 7 bases spanning the gap. This CDR3 has 14 residues. The germline gives CDR1 MGHRA, CDR2 YSYEKL. In DNA, the CDR3 is TGCGCCAGCAGCCAAGATAAGGGATCCTACGAGCAGTACTTC. It specifies CASSQDKGSYEQYF.

The sample holds many counts of this clonotype. The chain uses TRBV25-1 and TRBJ2-5; the D gene is possibly TRBD1 (5 bases). The CDR3 runs 16 residues. V was clipped by 4 bases and J by 5 bases, with 20 bases between them. The V gene's germline CDR1 is MGHDK and CDR2 SYGVNS. The CDR3, as DNA: TGTGCCAGCAGTGGTCTGGTGGGCAGGGTGCGGGAGACCCAGTACTTC. It codes for CASSGLVGRVRETQYF.

This clonotype was counted a single time. A much more abundant neighbour one base away suggests this may be a read error. The V gene is TRBV9, the J gene TRBJ2-5; a possible D gene is TRBD1 (5 bases). Looked up from germline, CDR1 is SGDLS and CDR2 is YYNGEE. Trimming removed 5 bases at V and 1 base at J, with 9 bases between. The CDR3 covers 13 residues. The CDR3, as DNA: TGTGCCAGCAGTGAAGACAGCCAAGAGACCCAGTACTTC. Its protein is CASSEDSQETQYF. Drawing the rest from reference TRBV9 and TRBJ2-5, the complete variable domain is DSGVTQTPKHLITATGQRVTLRCSPRSGDLSVYWYQQSLDQGLQFLIQYYNGEERAKGNILERFSAQQFPDLHSELNLSSLELGDSALYFCASSEDSQETQYFGPGTRLLVL.

This clonotype came up many times. This sequence joins TRBV6-2 or TRBV6-3 and TRBJ1-2; tentative D call: TRBD1 (5 bases). Trimming shortened V by 4 bases and J by 3 bases, and 12 bases separated the two germline ends. The CDR3 loop spans 14 amino acids. The V gene's germline CDR1 is MNHEY and CDR2 SVGEGT. This chain's CDR3 is CASSLNRPYYGYTF. The CDR3, as DNA: TGTGCCAGCAGTTTGAACAGGCCCTACTATGGCTACACCTTC.

This clonotype came up many times. This chain joins TRBV4-1 and TRBJ2-5, with D perhaps assigned TRBD1 or TRBD2 (5 bases each). The CDR3 totals 14 residues. The germline V gene has CDR1 MGHRA and CDR2 YSYEKL. Trimming shortened V by 0 bases and J by 12 bases, and 17 bases separated the two germline ends. The CDR3: CASSQESPPGPKYF. The DNA of the CDR3 is TGCGCCAGCAGCCAAGAAAGCCCCCCGGGACCGAAGTACTTC.

This clonotype was observed many times. This chain joins TRBV6-5 and TRBJ1-1; no reliable D call. V shed 4 bases and J shed 6 bases, with 18 bases lying between them. The CDR3 consists of 15 residues. Germline CDR1 reads MNHEY; CDR2 reads SVGAGI. This CDR3 reads CASSSPRGYQPEAFF. CDR3 nucleotides: TGTGCCAGCAGTTCCCCCCGAGGATACCAACCTGAAGCTTTCTTT.

This clonotype appeared many times. The V gene is TRBV6-5, the J gene TRBJ1-3, with D tentatively TRBD1 (5 bases). This CDR3 is built from 15 residues. Germline V gene sequence: CDR1 MNHEY, CDR2 SVGAGI. V lost 7 bases to trimming and J lost 0 bases, with 13 bases between them. The CDR3 protein is CASTHTQVSGNTIYF. The CDR3 coding sequence is TGTGCCAGCACACACACACAGGTCTCTGGAAACACCATATATTTT.

In this sample, this clonotype turned up a few times. This chain links TRBV12-3 or TRBV12-4 with TRBJ1-5, with 8 nucleotides matching TRBD1. This CDR3 comprises 14 residues. Losses at the gene ends were 7 bases for V and 7 bases for J; bases not matched to a gene: 9. As DNA, the CDR3 is TGTGCCAGCACCTCGACAGGGGACGGCCAGCCCCAGCATTTT. The encoded protein is CASTSTGDGQPQHF.

The J gene is TRBJ1-5, the V gene TRBV28; D is unresolved. The V gene lost 3 bases and the J gene lost 3 bases, with 6 bases spanning the gap. Looked up from germline, CDR1 is MDHEN and CDR2 is SYDVKM. The CDR3 is made up of 13 amino acids. CDR3 sequence reads: CASSFGNNQPQHF. The CDR3 DNA follows: TGTGCCAGCAGTTTCGGCAACAATCAGCCCCAGCATTTT.

This clonotype was observed many times. The chain combines TRBV6-5 with TRBJ2-7; D is uncertain. The CDR3 has 15 residues. Trimming removed 0 bases at V and 7 bases at J, with 16 bases between. CDR1 is MNHEY, CDR2 SVGAGI, per germline. The CDR3 coding sequence is TGTGCCAGCAGTTACTCGTTGGTCTCATACGGGGAGCAGTACTTC. Translated: CASSYSLVSYGEQYF.

This chain connects TRBV12-3 or TRBV12-4 to TRBJ2-2; 14 nucleotides match TRBD2. After removal of 4 bases from V and 5 bases from J, the junction contained 0 bases not matched to a gene. This CDR3 is 15 amino acids long. The CDR3 protein is CASSWTSGGTGELFF. The CDR3 DNA follows: TGTGCCAGCAGTTGGACTAGCGGGGGGACCGGGGAGCTGTTTTTT.

This clonotype was picked up many times. V is TRBV7-8 and J is TRBJ2-7; D is ambiguous. The germline gives CDR1 SGHVS, CDR2 FQNEAQ. The CDR3 totals 14 residues. V was clipped by 2 bases and J by 6 bases, with 14 bases between them. CDR3 in DNA: TGTGCCAGCAGCTTAACCCCCACAAGGAGCGAGCAGTACTTC. Protein sequence: CASSLTPTRSEQYF.

This chain uses TRBV28 with TRBJ1-6; 7 positions agree with TRBD1. This CDR3 spans 18 amino acids. Trimming at V came to 5 bases and at J to 10 bases, leaving 20 bases not matched to a gene. The germline gives CDR1 MDHEN, CDR2 SYDVKM. The CDR3 protein is CASSLRDRSSLWGSPLHF. The CDR3 nucleotides read TGTGCCAGCAGTCTGCGGGACAGAAGCTCCCTTTGGGGGTCACCCCTCCACTTT.

The gene calls are TRBV5-1 and TRBJ2-7; 13 bases align to TRBD2. The germline CDR1 and CDR2 sequences are SGHRS and YFSETQ. The ends lost 4 bases at V and 5 bases at J; junction bases unmatched: 6. The CDR3 runs to 15 residues. CDR3 DNA sequence: TGCGCCAGCAGCGAGACTAGCGGGGGGAGAAACGAGCAGTACTTC. Translating gives CASSETSGGRNEQYF.

CDR3 protein: CAWSLVRADTEAFF. CDR3 coding DNA: TGTGCCTGGAGTCTGGTCAGGGCTGACACTGAAGCTTTCTTT. The chain joins TRBV30 to TRBJ1-1; D is possibly TRBD1 (5 bases). Trimming cost V 2 bases and J 3 bases, with 13 bases left between them. Germline CDR1 GTSNPN, CDR2 SVGIG (reference sequence). The CDR3 is 14 residues long.

This clonotype was seen many times. One end of the junction fails to match germline, which may point to a read error. For the CDR3, the DNA is TGTGCCTGGAGTAGTCAAGCGGAGAACCACTTC. Amino acid sequence: CAWSSQAENHF. J is TRBJ2-5 and V is TRBV30; D might be TRBD2 (5 bases). CDR1 is GTSNPN, CDR2 SVGIG, per germline (reference sequence). This CDR3 is built from 11 residues.

The CDR3 region has the DNA TGCAGTGCAACAGGGGGCGCGGGCACTGAAGCTTTCTTT. Its translation: CSATGGAGTEAFF. This chain joins TRBV20-1 and TRBJ1-1; 9 bases are shared with TRBD1. This CDR3 has 13 residues. CDR1 and CDR2 (germline): DFQATT, SNEGSKA (reference sequence). V was clipped by 6 bases and J by 4 bases; unmatched bases: 6.

This clonotype has a count of ten or more. The chain combines TRBV5-1 with TRBJ2-2, with no clear D. CDR1 is SGHRS, CDR2 YFSETQ, per germline. Trimming shortened V by 0 bases and J by 0 bases, and 3 bases separated the two germline ends. The CDR3 spans 14 residues. The CDR3: CASSLGANTGELFF. The CDR3, as DNA: TGCGCCAGCAGCTTGGGCGCGAACACCGGGGAGCTGTTTTTT. Looking up the rest from reference TRBV5-1 and TRBJ2-2 gives the full variable domain: KAGVTQTPRYLIKTRGQQVTLSCSPISGHRSVSWYQQTPGQGLQFLFEYFSETQRNKGNFPGRFSGRQFSNSRSEMNVSTLELGDSALYLCASSLGANTGELFFGEGSRLTVL.

The rearrangement joins TRBV6-2 or TRBV6-3 to TRBJ1-2, with a weak D call TRBD1 (6 bases). Between the trimmed V and J ends, which lost 7 bases and 4 bases, there was a span of 22 bases. Germline V lookup: CDR1 MNHEY, CDR2 SVGEGT. CDR3 length: 16 amino acids. In DNA, the CDR3 is TGTGCCAGCAACATTAGCCCCCGGACAGTGTTCTATGGCTACACCTTC. It codes for CASNISPRTVFYGYTF.